The clone carrying this T cell receptor beta chain was picked up one time. The source of the sample is a study of blood T cell repertoires in COVID-19. The authors' processing: Amplification with reference gene primers provided the estimates of nucleated cell counts. Using immunoSEQ multiplex PCR, the repertoire was profiled, and TCRdb retains in-frame clones only, with some absent. V, J and clone size reflect that table, while D and trimming were determined from the DNA. The data contain about 76,000 clones, approximately 85% of them singletons. Trimming at V came to 2 bases and at J to 2 bases, leaving 3 bases not matched to a gene. The CDR3 runs to 16 residues. Germline CDR1 MGHDK, CDR2 SYGVNS.

The sequenced material came from peripheral blood. The V and J genes are TRBV25-1 and TRBJ2-7; 13 bases agree with TRBD2. The sequence came from a man in his fifties or sixties with COVID-19, enrolled during active disease. CDR3 sequence: CASSEVGLAGAYEQYF. CDR3 nucleotide sequence: TGTGCCAGCAGTGAAGTAGGACTAGCGGGGGCCTACGAGCAGTACTTC.